This TCR beta chain was obtained from a study of blood T cell repertoires in COVID-19. Study details: Researchers got acute and convalescent COVID-19 samples from the United States, Italy and Spain.

The assay was immunoSEQ multiplex PCR, and TCRdb's table has in-frame clones only and misses some. The profile shows about 230,000 clones, roughly four fifths of them singletons. Between the trimmed V and J ends, which lost 3 bases and 3 bases, there was a span of 9 bases. The CDR3 length is 13 residues. The V gene's germline CDR1 is KGHSH and CDR2 LQKENI. Source material: peripheral blood. The receptor's source is a woman between 50 and 59 years old with acute or convalescent COVID-19. The rearrangement joins TRBV18 to TRBJ2-7; D possibly corresponds to TRBD2 (5 bases). The chain's CDR3 is CASSPSGDYEQYF. CDR3 in DNA: TGTGCCAGCTCACCCTCCGGGGACTACGAGCAGTACTTC.